The present entry profiles one T cell receptor beta chain with its context. The sample comes from a study of technical replicates of blood from a few donors. Produced via immunoSEQ multiplex PCR; TCRdb's table is partial and in-frame only. The sample carries tens of thousands of clones, about 90% recorded once. The CDR3 is 18 residues long. The sequenced sample consisted of T cells isolated from PBMCs. This TCR was recovered from a human donor in good health. Some clones in this sample may be carry-over from other donors' samples. The genes are TRBV21-1 and TRBJ2-3; TRBD1 was called by the table and not checked on the DNA. TRBV21-1 is described as a pseudogene. CDR3 nucleotides: TGTGCCAGCAGGAAAAATGGAACAGGGAATCCCCCCACAGATACGCAGTATTTT. Its translation: CASRKNGTGNPPTDTQYF.